The next 5 T cell receptor beta chains were all read from a single sample in a study of early T cells in non-severe SARS-CoV-2 infection (dated by TCRdb to about 2021). Library prep was done by 5' RACE. These reads were obtained on a NextSeq 500. TCRdb trimmed the raw reads at Q25, called clones with MiXCR and kept productive beta chains. Rows matching on CDR3 protein sequence are summarized as one entry with the most common DNA and genes. The sample contains tens of thousands of distinct CDR3 sequences, roughly 9.9% of them found a single time. Of the sample, 9% to 15% is held by the ten largest clones. The material sequenced was whole blood. The receptors stem from an adult who was a healthcare worker with PCR-confirmed SARS-CoV-2 infection or an uninfected control (not recorded which).

This clonotype was counted between two and nine times. The CDR3 is CSVEAWYNEQFF. The CDR3 DNA reads as TGCAGCGTTGAAGCATGGTACAATGAGCAGTTCTTC. The chain joins TRBV29-1 to TRBJ2-1; D is unclear. Germline-derived CDR1 and CDR2 are SQVTM and ANQGSEA. This CDR3 region has 12 residues. The V end lost 1 base, the J end lost 4 bases, and 5 bases lay between the germline ends.

With respect to this clonotype: This may arise from a read error, as a much more abundant clone is one base away. No conserved phenylalanine or tryptophan is present at the end of the CDR3, so a read error is the likely explanation. The chain links TRBV7-2 to TRBJ2-3; possibly TRBD2 for D (6 bases). V dropped 7 bases and J dropped 8 bases, with 19 bases sitting between them. This CDR3 has 14 amino acids. The germline V gene encodes CDR1 SGHTA and CDR2 FQGNSA. The CDR3 DNA follows: TGTGCCAGCACCGACACCAGGCGGGGCTTTACGCAGTATTTG. Protein product: CASTDTRRGFTQYL.

The chain combines TRBV7-6 with TRBJ2-3; maybe TRBD1 (6 bases). The CDR3 covers 16 residues. CDR1 and CDR2 (germline): SGHVS, FNYEAQ. Deletions cut 2 bases from V and 2 bases from J, with 14 bases between. In DNA, the CDR3 is TGTGCCAGCAGCTTATCGGCGACAGGATCCACAGATACGCAGTATTTT. Residues: CASSLSATGSTDTQYF.

This rearrangement joins TRBV29-1 to TRBJ2-7; no firm D call. The V end lost 0 bases, the J end lost 0 bases, and 12 bases lay between the germline ends. CDR1 and CDR2 from the germline V gene are SQVTM and ANQGSEA. CDR3 size: 15 residues. The chain's CDR3 is CSVEEPRASSYEQYF. DNA of the CDR3: TGCAGCGTTGAAGAACCTAGGGCGAGCTCCTACGAGCAGTACTTC.

This clonotype has more than one count but fewer than ten. The chain recombines TRBV7-6 with TRBJ2-5; no clear D gene. V shed 2 bases and J shed 5 bases, with 3 bases lying between them. Germline CDR1 reads SGHVS; CDR2 reads FNYEAQ. The CDR3 runs to 11 residues. CDR3 residues: CASSLTETQYF. The DNA of the CDR3 is TGTGCCAGCAGCTTAACCGAGACCCAGTACTTC.